This note documents a single TCR beta chain sequence. Produced via immunoSEQ multiplex PCR; TCRdb's table is partial and in-frame only. The sample lists some 74,000 clones, under 95% occurring once. This sample is drawn from a study of T cells after somatic rescue of genetic block. V was shortened by 4 bases and J by 1 base, with 12 bases between the two germline ends. This CDR3 has 15 residues. Germline values: CDR1 SGHNT, CDR2 YYREEE (reference sequence). The TCR originated in a man aged 25-40 years. The sequencing input was peripheral blood mononuclear cells (PBMCs). The chain has TRBV5-4 and TRBJ2-4; D is unresolved. This chain's CDR3 is CASSPGGSAKNIQYF. As DNA, the CDR3 is TGTGCCAGCAGCCCCGGTGGGTCTGCCAAAAACATTCAGTACTTC.